This T cell receptor (beta chain) was recovered during a study of spatial heterogeneity in lung cancer (dated by TCRdb to the late 2010s). For context, the study as a whole: Beta-chain transcripts were consistently detected in greater numbers than alpha-chain transcripts, which likely reflects a higher abundance of beta-chain transcripts. At surgery, hundreds of tumor regions, around 65 matched nontumor lung samples and 45 to 60 PBMC samples were TCR-sequenced for both alpha and beta chains. In the raw uncorrected reads, each unique combination of TCR and UMI appeared on average more than ten times. TCR alpha and beta repertoires were quantitatively compared across multiple tumor regions, matched nontumor lung and blood in non-small cell lung cancer. In tumor regions, TCR transcript counts showed a strong correlation with a T cell transcriptional module score derived from matched bulk RNA-seq. The study linked features of the TCR repertoire to counts of nonsynonymous mutations, which were determined by whole-exome sequencing of tumor tissue. The research as a whole found: The count of ubiquitous expanded TCRs correlated with the count of ubiquitous nonsynonymous mutations, and the count of regional expanded TCRs correlated with the count of regional nonsynonymous mutations. TCR-seq coverage of tumor T cells was estimated at only around 7% for alpha chains and 13% to 15% for beta chains. Confirming at a functional level the hypothesis that regional TCRs recognize regional mutations was considered to require additional single-cell paired TCR alpha and beta sequencing. A correlation was observed between the number of expanded intratumoral alpha and beta TCRs and the tumor nonsynonymous mutation count.

The time point label corresponds to: sample taken at primary tumor resection. Samples were obtained from approximately 72 patients with early-stage, untreated non-small cell lung cancer from the lung TRACERx cohort. TCR sequencing used whole RNA extracted from tumor and nontumor lung tissue, or from cryopreserved PBMC samples, without cell sorting. Patients were selected for TCR sequencing only if sufficient RNA was available from at least two tumor regions. Before being selected, tumor and adjacent nontumor lung specimens were reviewed by a lung pathologist. This clonotype is characterized as medium-sized (0.01 to 0.1%). No antigen is known for it. No much larger clonotype is one base removed from it; base qualities were not supplied. V lost 5 bases and J lost 4 bases; the stretch between them is 17 bases long. CDR1 and CDR2 were assigned from the germline V gene as SGHTA and FQGNSA. The CDR3, cysteine through phenylalanine, is 15 amino acids long. Only the CDR3 portion is preserved as DNA: 45 bases, with reading frame beginning at the first base.

The receptor library was made with 5' RACE. This sample was sequenced with a NextSeq 500. In the TCR library protocol, a unique molecular identifier was attached to each TCR cDNA molecule so that PCR and sequencing errors could be corrected. The paper's data handling went like this. TCR identification, UMI-based error correction and CDR3 extraction were performed with Decombinator tools. TCRs above a frequency of 2 per 1,000, corresponding to the top 1% of the tumor frequency distribution, were defined as expanded. Expanded tumor TCRs statistically deemed absent (corrected P<0.05) from at least one tumor region were classed as regional, and all other expanded tumor TCRs were classed as ubiquitous. Each repertoire was subsampled 100 times to 5,000 TCRs, after which Renyi diversity was computed with the R vegan package. CDR3 similarity networks were built from amino acid triplet string-kernel similarity, with CDR3s being connected when pairwise similarity was above 0.82. Using fastp trimming at Q25 and MiXCR clonotype assembly, TCRdb reanalyzed the public sequencing data and kept in-frame beta chains. For every CDR3 protein sequence, its rows merge into one entry that carries the most common genes and DNA. TCRdb, not the original authors, processed these V and J calls. The sample yields over 10,000 distinct CDR3 sequences; 3% to 4.5% were counted once. The top ten hold 8% to 9% of the sample.

This TCR was sampled from a male donor with early-stage non-small cell lung cancer. The sequence is built from TRBV7-2 and TRBJ2-5; the D gene cannot be named for sure. This specimen consisted of lung tumor tissue, obtained at surgery. The base sequence is TGTGCCAGCAGCATAAATCGGGTTTGGGCAGAGACCCAGTACTTC. It translates to CASSINRVWAETQYF. Here the CDR3 is joined to the reference TRBV7-2 and TRBJ2-5 genes, and the full variable domain is: GAGVSQSPSNKVTEKGKDVELRCDPISGHTALYWYRQSLGQGLEFLIYFQGNSAPDKSGLPSDRFSAERTGGSVSTLTIQRTQQEDSAVYLCASSINRVWAETQYFGPGTRLLVL.